The 26 T cell receptor beta chains presented below share a single source sample, sequenced in a study of vaccination and CD4 T cells after COVID-19. These receptors' antigens are unknown. Cultured CD4+ T cell DNA underwent sequencing with the Oncomine TCR Beta short-read assay. Each CDR3 protein gets one entry after TCRdb re-called the PCR reads with MiXCR. The table shows roughly 15,000 distinct CDR3 sequences, with roughly 50% occurring only once. The treatment is: roughly ten-day PBMC culture with coronavirus spike peptide pools or control peptides (ViraFEST assay). Sequencing was done on a sample of CD4+ T cells from blood, cultured in vitro. The receptors were sampled from a human donor who had recovered from COVID-19.

V usage is TRBV6-2 or TRBV6-3 and J usage is TRBJ1-2; 7 positions match TRBD1. This CDR3 spans 12 amino acids. CDR1 is MNHEY and CDR2 is SVGEGT in the germline V gene. Germline trimming cut 8 bases from V and 4 bases from J; bases unmatched to any gene: 4. The CDR3 DNA sequence: TGTGCCAGCCAAGGGACAGTCTATGGCTACACCTTC. Protein product: CASQGTVYGYTF.

This clonotype has more than one count but fewer than ten. J is TRBJ2-3 and V is TRBV10-3; TRBD2 aligns across 8 bases. V shed 4 bases, J shed 0 bases, and the junction held 12 bases outside the gene matches. CDR1 and CDR2 (germline): ENHRY, SYGVKD. This CDR3 is built from 18 residues. CDR3 residues: CAISGQGLGPGSTDTQYF. CDR3 coding DNA: TGTGCCATCAGTGGGCAGGGACTAGGCCCAGGAAGCACAGATACGCAGTATTTT.

The chain carries TRBV6-1 and TRBJ1-2; perhaps TRBD1 as D (6 bases). Germline values: CDR1 MNHNS, CDR2 SASEGT. V lost 6 bases and J 1 base, leaving 12 bases between the germline ends. CDR3 length: 14 residues. The CDR3 is CASSPQGYNYGYTF. The CDR3, as DNA: TGTGCCAGCAGCCCACAGGGATATAACTATGGCTACACCTTC.

This chain connects TRBV6-5 to TRBJ1-5; TRBD1 is a possible D gene (6 bases). Per the germline V gene, CDR1 is MNHEY and CDR2 is SVGAGI. Trimming left V 4 bases short and J 6 bases short, with 13 bases between. The CDR3 spans 14 residues. The CDR3 region has the DNA TGTGCCAGCAGTTTCCGGGTCAGGGGTCAGCCCCAGCATTTT. The encoded protein is CASSFRVRGQPQHF.

This clonotype was counted once. The rearrangement uses TRBV7-3 and TRBJ2-3; TRBD2 is a possible D gene (5 bases). Germline V lookup: CDR1 SGHTA, CDR2 FQGTGA. This CDR3 contains 13 residues. Trimming stripped 5 bases from V and 4 bases from J, with 10 bases between. CDR3 bases: TGTGCCAGCAGCCATCGAGGGTCAGATACGCAGTATTTT. Translated, it gives CASSHRGSDTQYF. Full variable domain (missing parts from reference TRBV7-3 and TRBJ2-3): GAGVSQTPSNKVTEKGKYVELRCDPISGHTALYWYRQSLGQGPEFLIYFQGTGAADDSGLPNDRFFAVRPEGSVSTLKIQRTERGDSAVYLCASSHRGSDTQYFGPGTRLTVL.

This chain links TRBV12-3 or TRBV12-4 with TRBJ1-6, with a possible D match to TRBD1 (5 bases). V was cut by 6 bases and J by 7 bases, with 7 bases left in between. The CDR3 has 12 residues. CDR3 in amino acids: CASRNRNSPLHF. CDR3 in DNA: TGTGCCAGCAGAAACAGGAATTCACCCCTCCACTTT.

This clonotype was seen once. The gene calls are TRBV6-2 or TRBV6-3 and TRBJ2-7; unclear D gene. The V gene's germline CDR1 is MNHEY and CDR2 SVGEGT. The CDR3 is 16 amino acids. Between the trimmed V and J ends, which lost 0 bases and 6 bases, there was a span of 18 bases. CDR3 DNA: TGTGCCAGCAGTTACTCGTTTGTATTGGAGTTCGGCGAGCAGTACTTC. Amino acid sequence: CASSYSFVLEFGEQYF.

This sequence joins TRBV11-3 and TRBJ2-7; the D gene is possibly TRBD1 (7 bases). Between the trimmed V and J ends, which lost 5 bases and 4 bases, there was a span of 21 bases. Germline CDR1 is SGHNT and CDR2 is YENEEA. This CDR3 is built from 16 residues. The CDR3 sequence is CASSLSRGTAAYEQYF. The CDR3 DNA follows: TGTGCCAGCAGCCTGAGCCGGGGGACAGCAGCATACGAGCAGTACTTC. Filled out from reference TRBV11-3 and TRBJ2-7, the complete variable domain reads EAGVVQSPRYKIIEKKQPVAFWCNPISGHNTLYWYLQNLGQGPELLIRYENEEAVDDSQLPKDRFSAERLKGVDSTLKIQPAELGDSAVYLCASSLSRGTAAYEQYFGPGTRLTVT.

The chain recombines TRBV6-1 with TRBJ1-5; D call uncertain. This CDR3 spans 15 amino acids. CDR1 is MNHNS and CDR2 is SASEGT in the germline V gene. Trimming took 3 bases from V and 3 from J, leaving 12 bases between them. Here the CDR3 DNA reads TGTGCCAGCAGTGATTCGGTACCGTACAATCAGCCCCAGCATTTT. This translates into CASSDSVPYNQPQHF.

CDR3: CASSQERYGGDTQYF. CDR3 bases: TGCGCCAGCAGCCAAGAGCGGTATGGTGGAGATACGCAGTATTTT. The chain recombines TRBV4-3 with TRBJ2-3; D gene ambiguous. In germline, CDR1 is LGHNA, CDR2 YSLEER. Trimming pared 0 bases from V and 5 bases from J, leaving 12 bases between. There are 15 residues in the CDR3.

This chain uses TRBV11-2 with TRBJ2-7; TRBD2 might be the D (5 bases). V was shortened by 5 bases and J by 5 bases, with 13 bases between the two germline ends. The CDR3 is 13 residues long. Germline CDR1 reads SGHAT; CDR2 reads FQNNGV. CDR3 sequence: CASSLEVGDEQYF. The CDR3 DNA reads TGTGCCAGCAGCCTGGAGGTGGGCGACGAGCAGTACTTC.

This chain connects TRBV27 to TRBJ1-2; D is ambiguous. Germline values: CDR1 MNHEY, CDR2 SMNVEV (reference sequence). V was clipped by 0 bases and J by 3 bases, with 11 bases between them. This CDR3 has 15 amino acids. CDR3: CASSLSRTAYYGYTF. The CDR3 DNA sequence: TGTGCCAGCAGTTTATCGCGCACAGCATACTATGGCTACACCTTC.

The chain couples TRBV20-1 to TRBJ2-7; 9 bases agree with TRBD1. Germline V gene lookup returns CDR1 DFQATT and CDR2 SNEGSKA (reference sequence). V trimming: 7 bases; J trimming: 0 bases; junction bases outside the gene matches: 4. This CDR3 contains 13 residues. CDR3 amino acids: CSVRTGDSYEQYF. The CDR3 region has the DNA TGCAGTGTCCGGACAGGGGACTCCTACGAGCAGTACTTC.

The chain employs TRBV6-2 or TRBV6-3 and TRBJ2-3; 7 bases agree with TRBD1. Trimming cost V 6 bases and J 2 bases; bases outside gene matches: 5. The CDR3 is made up of 14 amino acids. Germline values: CDR1 MNHEY, CDR2 SVGEGT. CDR3 protein: CASRFTGDTDTQYF. The CDR3 DNA sequence: TGTGCCAGCAGGTTCACAGGGGACACAGATACGCAGTATTTT.

The genes are TRBV5-1 and TRBJ2-2; 8 bases line up with TRBD2. Germline lookup yields CDR1 SGHRS and CDR2 YFSETQ. The CDR3 contains 16 residues. Unmatched junction bases numbered 1, after V lost 0 bases and J lost 0 bases. Here the CDR3 reads CASSLGAGANTGELFF. Written as DNA, the CDR3 is TGCGCCAGCAGCTTGGGAGCGGGAGCGAACACCGGGGAGCTGTTTTTT.

This clonotype was seen just once. The chain links TRBV4-1 to TRBJ2-7, with D maybe TRBD1 (5 bases). This CDR3 has 13 residues. V dropped 0 bases and J dropped 9 bases, with 12 bases sitting between them. The V gene's germline CDR1 is MGHRA and CDR2 YSYEKL. The CDR3 bases are TGCGCCAGCAGCCAAGATCAGGGAATGGTGCAGTACTTC. As protein: CASSQDQGMVQYF.

This CDR3 reads CASRPTPRHGYTF. The CDR3 DNA reads TGTGCCAGCAGACCGACCCCAAGGCATGGCTACACCTTC. The rearrangement uses TRBV11-2 and TRBJ1-2; D is unresolved. This CDR3 has 13 residues. Looked up from germline, CDR1 is SGHAT and CDR2 is FQNNGV. V was pared by 6 bases and J by 6 bases, with 14 bases between.

This clonotype was detected a few times. V and J are TRBV2 and TRBJ1-1; no clear D gene. The CDR3 length is 13 residues. The germline V gene encodes CDR1 SNHLY and CDR2 FYNNEI. V lost 6 bases, J lost 0 bases, and 8 bases lay in between. CDR3 sequence: CASSPEMNTEAFF. CDR3 nucleotide sequence: TGTGCCAGCAGCCCCGAAATGAACACTGAAGCTTTCTTT.

This clonotype counts as medium-sized. This chain connects TRBV6-2 or TRBV6-3 to TRBJ2-2; D gene ambiguous. The CDR3 is made up of 15 amino acids. Trimming removed 7 bases from V and 4 bases from J, with 16 bases in between. Germline CDR1 reads MNHEY; CDR2 reads SVGEGT. The CDR3 nucleotides are TGTGCCAGCATGGTAGGATTCCGAGGCACCGGGGAGCTGTTTTTT. Protein sequence: CASMVGFRGTGELFF.

The chain joins TRBV20-1 to TRBJ1-3, with unresolved D. Germline V gene lookup returns CDR1 DFQATT and CDR2 SNEGSKA (reference sequence). The CDR3 extends over 12 amino acids. With 6 bases removed from V and 0 bases from J, the gap between germline ends came to 6 bases. This chain's CDR3 is CSAKLSGNTIYF. The CDR3 DNA sequence: TGCAGTGCCAAGCTCTCTGGAAACACCATATATTTT.

The chain joins TRBV20-1 to TRBJ1-5; D is ambiguous. V was trimmed by 3 bases and J by 1 base, leaving 13 bases between them. Germline V gene sequence: CDR1 DFQATT, CDR2 SNEGSKA (reference sequence). The CDR3 consists of 15 residues. CDR3 loop: CSASSGGGSNQPQHF. The DNA of the CDR3 is TGCAGTGCTAGTTCGGGCGGCGGGAGCAATCAGCCCCAGCATTTT.

This chain connects TRBV5-6 to TRBJ1-1; unclear D gene. The CDR3 loop spans 14 amino acids. CDR1 is SGHDT and CDR2 is YYEEEE in the germline V gene. The V and J ends lost 4 bases and 3 bases respectively, with 13 bases between them. The CDR3 DNA is TGTGCCAGCAGCAATCCACCGACGCACACTGAAGCTTTCTTT. Amino acid sequence: CASSNPPTHTEAFF.

J is TRBJ2-1 and V is TRBV27; TRBD2 matches at 11 bases. Unmatched junction bases numbered 6, after V lost 6 bases and J lost 8 bases. Germline CDR1 and CDR2: MNHEY and SMNVEV (reference sequence). This CDR3 comprises 14 residues. The CDR3 protein is CASRRTSGFYEQFF. DNA of the CDR3: TGTGCCAGCAGGCGGACTAGCGGGTTTTATGAGCAGTTCTTC.

CDR3 region: CASSPRTSGFTDDTGELFF. For the CDR3, the DNA is TGTGCCAGTAGTCCAAGGACTAGCGGGTTCACGGACGACACCGGGGAGCTGTTTTTT. The gene calls are TRBV19 and TRBJ2-2, with TRBD2 identical over 11 bases. The germline V gene encodes CDR1 LNHDA and CDR2 SQIVND (reference sequence). Trimming took 5 bases from V and 3 from J; bases not matched to a gene: 14. The CDR3 runs to 19 residues.

V is TRBV20-1 and J is TRBJ2-7; D possibly corresponds to TRBD1 (8 bases). V shed 6 bases and J shed 4 bases, with 19 bases lying between them. Germline CDR1 DFQATT, CDR2 SNEGSKA (reference sequence). The CDR3 covers 14 residues. CDR3 nucleotides: TGCAGTGCACAGACAGGGGACGGGGGGTACGAGCAGTACTTC. Its protein product is CSAQTGDGGYEQYF.

This chain connects TRBV20-1 to TRBJ1-4; 7 nucleotides line up with TRBD1. The ends lost 5 bases at V and 7 bases at J; junction bases unmatched: 7. In germline, CDR1 is DFQATT, CDR2 SNEGSKA (reference sequence). This CDR3 is built from 13 residues. CDR3 in DNA: TGCAGTGCTCAGGGGGGGGCGGCTGAAAAACTGTTTTTT. Translation gives CSAQGGAAEKLFF.